These T cell receptor beta chains were read from a single sample in a study of T cell clonotyping in hematopoietic cell transplantation. TCRdb keeps only in-frame clones here, not all; method: immunoSEQ multiplex PCR. The sample lists over 10,000 clones; roughly 80% were seen once. Sequenced material: PBMCs, taken 100 days after allogeneic stem cell transplant. Source of these receptors: a female patient aged 40 to 50 who had an allogeneic stem cell transplant from a related donor, so T cells may come from the graft donor. Some clones in this sample may be carry-over from other donors' samples. The conserved cysteine and the conserved F or W are not part of the CDR3 here. The order of the fields is J gene, D gene, CDR3 length, V gene, CDR3 protein. A D gene is named only where the DNA matches it firmly.

j_gene: TRBJ1-2; d_gene: -; len: 9; v_gene: TRBV30; CDR3aa: AWTANYGYT
j_gene: TRBJ1-1; d_gene: -; len: 11; v_gene: TRBV19; CDR3aa: ASTSGWGTEAF
j_gene: TRBJ1-2; d_gene: -; len: 14; v_gene: TRBV4-2; CDR3aa: ASSQDSGANFGGYT
j_gene: TRBJ2-7; d_gene: TRBD2; len: 14; v_gene: TRBV27; CDR3aa: ASSGTSGSFGGEQY
j_gene: TRBJ2-6; d_gene: -; len: 13; v_gene: TRBV5-1; CDR3aa: ASSLIGDGANVLT
j_gene: TRBJ1-5; d_gene: -; len: 12; v_gene: TRBV5-6; CDR3aa: ASSLPGSNQPQH
j_gene: TRBJ1-2; d_gene: -; len: 13; v_gene: TRBV7-9; CDR3aa: ASSQGSGSNYGYT
j_gene: TRBJ2-6; d_gene: -; len: 13; v_gene: TRBV5-5; CDR3aa: ASSRAGLGANVLT
j_gene: TRBJ2-7; d_gene: -; len: 14; v_gene: TRBV29-1; CDR3aa: SVEGLTTFGGYEQY
j_gene: TRBJ2-5; d_gene: TRBD2; len: 11; v_gene: TRBV10-1; CDR3aa: ASSVGGGGTQY
j_gene: TRBJ2-7; d_gene: TRBD2; len: 12; v_gene: TRBV5-5; CDR3aa: ASSGGGVTERQY
j_gene: TRBJ1-5; d_gene: TRBD1; len: 12; v_gene: TRBV28; CDR3aa: ASADRTSNQPQH
j_gene: TRBJ2-5; d_gene: -; len: 13; v_gene: TRBV7-2; CDR3aa: ASSKRPVRQETQY
j_gene: TRBJ2-2; d_gene: -; len: 9; v_gene: TRBV2; CDR3aa: ASVDTGELF
j_gene: TRBJ1-1; d_gene: -; len: 13; v_gene: TRBV5-6; CDR3aa: ASSLVPAPNTEAF
j_gene: TRBJ1-6; d_gene: -; len: 13; v_gene: TRBV5-1; CDR3aa: ASSLVGRDNSPLH
j_gene: TRBJ1-2; d_gene: -; len: 11; v_gene: TRBV7-3; CDR3aa: ASSLGGDYGYT
j_gene: TRBJ2-1; d_gene: -; len: 16; v_gene: TRBV5-4; CDR3aa: ASSFPDLDLSSYNEQF
j_gene: TRBJ1-2; d_gene: -; len: 11; v_gene: TRBV11-2; CDR3aa: ASSKGGDYGYT
j_gene: TRBJ1-2; d_gene: -; len: 12; v_gene: TRBV28; CDR3aa: ASSSQGGDYGYT
j_gene: TRBJ1-2; d_gene: TRBD1; len: 9; v_gene: TRBV20-1; CDR3aa: SASQGAAPC
j_gene: TRBJ1-1; d_gene: TRBD1; len: 12; v_gene: TRBV4-1; CDR3aa: ASSPGQGNTEAF
j_gene: TRBJ1-2; d_gene: -; len: 12; v_gene: TRBV7-3; CDR3aa: ASSLSWTAYGYT